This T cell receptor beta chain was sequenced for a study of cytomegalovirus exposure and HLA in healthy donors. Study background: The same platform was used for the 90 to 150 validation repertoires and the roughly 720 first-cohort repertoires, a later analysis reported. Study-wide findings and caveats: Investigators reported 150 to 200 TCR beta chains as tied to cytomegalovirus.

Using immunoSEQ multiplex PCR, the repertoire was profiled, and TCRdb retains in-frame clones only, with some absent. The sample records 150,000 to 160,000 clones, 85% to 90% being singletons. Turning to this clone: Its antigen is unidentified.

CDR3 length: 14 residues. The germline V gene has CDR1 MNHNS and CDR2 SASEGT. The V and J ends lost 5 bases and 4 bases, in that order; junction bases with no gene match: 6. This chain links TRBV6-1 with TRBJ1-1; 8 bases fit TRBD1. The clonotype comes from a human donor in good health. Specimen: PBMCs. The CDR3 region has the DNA TGTGCCAGCAGTCGGACAGGGACTGTCACTGAAGCTTTCTTT. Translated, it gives CASSRTGTVTEAFF.